The T cell receptor (beta chain) described here comes from a study of cytomegalovirus exposure and HLA in healthy donors. Points on this clone: Its cognate antigen is unknown.

V shed 6 bases, J shed 6 bases, and the junction held 5 bases outside the gene matches. Germline V gene data show CDR1 as MNHEY and CDR2 as SVGAGI. CDR3 size: 13 residues. Study observations and caveats: Cytomegalovirus association was listed for 164 TCR beta chains.

With 60 Vbeta and 13 Jbeta primers, the PCR was carried out. Here immunoSEQ multiplex PCR was the method, and the copy in TCRdb shows in-frame clones only, minus some. The sample includes some 140,000 clones, about 87% seen only once; the top ten take 4% to 6.5%. The sequence came from a woman aged 30 to 39 in good health and CMV-seronegative. The source material was PBMCs. The chain has TRBV6-5 and TRBJ2-4; 7 bases are shared with TRBD1. The CDR3 loop is CASRTGLGNIQYF. The DNA for the CDR3 is TGTGCCAGCAGGACAGGGCTGGGAAACATTCAGTACTTC.